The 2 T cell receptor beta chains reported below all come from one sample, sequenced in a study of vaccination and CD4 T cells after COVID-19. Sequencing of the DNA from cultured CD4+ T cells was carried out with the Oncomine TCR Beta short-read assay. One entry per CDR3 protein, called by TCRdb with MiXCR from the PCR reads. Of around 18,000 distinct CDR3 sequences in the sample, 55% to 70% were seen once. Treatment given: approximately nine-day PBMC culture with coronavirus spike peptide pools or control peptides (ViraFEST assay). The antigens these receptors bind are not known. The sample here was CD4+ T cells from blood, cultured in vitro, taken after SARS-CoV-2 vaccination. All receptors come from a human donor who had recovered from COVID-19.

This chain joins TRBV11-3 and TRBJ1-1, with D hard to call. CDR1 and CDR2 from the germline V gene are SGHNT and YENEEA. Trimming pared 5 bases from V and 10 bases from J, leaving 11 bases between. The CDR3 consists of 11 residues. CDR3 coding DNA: TGTGCCAGCAGCCAATATAGGGTAGCTTTCTTT. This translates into CASSQYRVAFF.

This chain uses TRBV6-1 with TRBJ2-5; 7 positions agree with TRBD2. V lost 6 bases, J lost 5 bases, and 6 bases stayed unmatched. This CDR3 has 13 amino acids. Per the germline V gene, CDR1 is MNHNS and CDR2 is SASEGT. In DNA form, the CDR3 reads TGTGCCAGCAGCTGGGGGGGATCCGAGACCCAGTACTTC. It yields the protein CASSWGGSETQYF.